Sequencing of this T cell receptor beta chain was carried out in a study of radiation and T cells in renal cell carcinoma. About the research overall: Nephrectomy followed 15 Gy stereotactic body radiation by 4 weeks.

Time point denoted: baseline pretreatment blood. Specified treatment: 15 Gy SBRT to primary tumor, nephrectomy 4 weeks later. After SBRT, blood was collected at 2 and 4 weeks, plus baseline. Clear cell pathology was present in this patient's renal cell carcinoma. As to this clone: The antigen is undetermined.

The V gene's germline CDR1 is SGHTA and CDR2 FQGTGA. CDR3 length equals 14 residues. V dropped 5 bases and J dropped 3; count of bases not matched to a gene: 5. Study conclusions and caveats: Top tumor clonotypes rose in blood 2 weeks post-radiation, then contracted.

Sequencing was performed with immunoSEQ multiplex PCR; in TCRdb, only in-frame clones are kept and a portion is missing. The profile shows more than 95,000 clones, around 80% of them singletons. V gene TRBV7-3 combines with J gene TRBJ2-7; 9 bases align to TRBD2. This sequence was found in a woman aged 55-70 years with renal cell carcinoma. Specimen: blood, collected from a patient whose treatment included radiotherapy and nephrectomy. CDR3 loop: CASSHSGSLYEQYF. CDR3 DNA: TGTGCCAGCAGCCATAGCGGGAGTCTCTACGAGCAGTACTTC.